The 23 T cell receptor beta chains listed next were all sequenced from one sample in a study of shared T cell receptors in the human thymus. Method: immunoSEQ multiplex PCR; TCRdb's copy keeps in-frame clones and lacks some. The sample shows hundreds of thousands of clones, roughly 90% of them seen only once. A further study also used this sample, focusing on human thymus T cells.

The specimen was thymocytes. These receptors originate from a boy under three years old with a congenital heart defect.

This clone was observed a few times. The V gene is TRBV19, the J gene TRBJ2-3, with 9 positions matching TRBD2. V dropped 3 bases and J dropped 2; count of bases not matched to a gene: 6. The CDR3 extends over 16 amino acids. From germline, CDR1 is LNHDA and CDR2 SQIVND (reference sequence). CDR3 in amino acids: CASSMVREGATDTQYF. In DNA form, the CDR3 reads TGTGCCAGTAGTATGGTGCGGGAGGGCGCCACAGATACGCAGTATTTT. Filled out from reference TRBV19 and TRBJ2-3, the complete variable domain reads DGGITQSPKYLFRKEGQNVTLSCEQNLNHDAMYWYRQDPGQGLRLIYYSQIVNDFQKGDIAEGYSVSREKKESFPLTVTSAQKNPTAFYLCASSMVREGATDTQYFGPGTRLTVL.

In the case of this clone: The sample has other DNA sequences that encode this CDR3 too. The chain carries TRBV5-4 and TRBJ1-2; D perhaps matches TRBD1 (6 bases). The CDR3 runs to 13 residues. In germline, CDR1 is SGHNT, CDR2 YYREEE (reference sequence). The V end lost 4 bases, the J end lost 2 bases, and 9 bases lay between the germline ends. CDR3 bases: TGTGCCAGCAGCCCGGGACAAAACTATGGCTACACCTTC. The encoded protein is CASSPGQNYGYTF.

This clone showed up just a few times. The rearrangement uses TRBV27 and TRBJ2-1; 12 positions match TRBD2. This CDR3 has 16 residues. Germline CDR1 is MNHEY and CDR2 is SMNVEV (reference sequence). J was trimmed by 9 bases and V by 3 bases; bases with no gene match: 9. The CDR3 loop is CASSLQRLAGVSEQFF. For the CDR3, the DNA is TGTGCCAGCAGTTTGCAACGACTAGCGGGAGTGTCTGAGCAGTTCTTC.

This chain connects TRBV4-2 to TRBJ2-1, with TRBD2 matching over 8 bases. Trimming took 2 bases from V and 3 from J; bases not matched to a gene: 9. Germline V CDR1 and CDR2: LGHNA, YNFKEQ. The CDR3 is 17 residues long. Here the CDR3 reads CASSQLSLAGSYNEQFF. DNA for the CDR3: TGTGCCAGCAGCCAATTGTCCCTAGCGGGCAGCTACAATGAGCAGTTCTTC.

This clone came up once. J is TRBJ2-3 and V is TRBV7-2, with D possibly matching TRBD2 (6 bases). The CDR3 sequence is 15 residues long. V was clipped by 7 bases and J by 8 bases, with 22 bases between them. The germline CDR1 and CDR2 sequences are SGHTA and FQGNSA. This CDR3 reads CASTPGGRGGTTQYF. DNA of the CDR3: TGTGCCAGCACCCCAGGCGGAAGGGGAGGTACTACGCAGTATTTT.

The J gene is TRBJ2-1, the V gene TRBV7-9; 7 positions match TRBD1. J lost 6 bases, V lost 5 bases, and 4 bases had no gene match. CDR3 length equals 13 residues. Looked up from germline, CDR1 is SEHNR and CDR2 is FQNEAQ (reference sequence). In DNA form, the CDR3 reads TGTGCCAGCAGCCCTAGGACAGGCAATGAGCAGTTCTTC. Translation gives CASSPRTGNEQFF.

This chain links TRBV27 with TRBJ1-5, with D perhaps TRBD1 (5 bases). This CDR3 is built from 13 residues. Looked up from germline, CDR1 is MNHEY and CDR2 is SMNVEV (reference sequence). V lost 4 bases to trimming and J lost 5 bases, with 9 bases between them. CDR3: CASSYQGHQPQHF. The CDR3 DNA reads as TGTGCCAGCAGTTATCAGGGTCATCAGCCCCAGCATTTT.

The rearrangement links TRBV19 to TRBJ2-5, with D possibly being TRBD2 (5 bases). In germline, CDR1 is LNHDA, CDR2 SQIVND (reference sequence). This CDR3 spans 11 amino acids. Trimming stripped 8 bases from V and 7 bases from J, with 11 bases between. The CDR3 spells CASGSGWTQYF. CDR3 in DNA: TGTGCCAGTGGGTCGGGATGGACCCAGTACTTC.

CDR3 nucleotides: TGTGCCAGCAGTGGGTCTGGGCGTATCTATGGCTACACCTTC. Protein product: CASSGSGRIYGYTF. This chain uses TRBV6-1 with TRBJ1-2; no reliable D call. The CDR3 runs to 14 residues. Trimming took 4 bases from V and 4 from J, leaving 13 bases between them. In germline, CDR1 is MNHNS, CDR2 SASEGT.

This clone appeared once. V gene TRBV19 combines with J gene TRBJ1-4; D unclear. The germline V gene has CDR1 LNHDA and CDR2 SQIVND (reference sequence). Trimming shortened V by 5 bases and J by 3 bases, and 7 bases separated the two germline ends. The CDR3 contains 13 residues. CDR3 bases: TGTGCCAGTAGTTATCGGGCTAATGAAAAACTGTTTTTT. This translates into CASSYRANEKLFF.

V is TRBV19 and J is TRBJ2-2; 8 bases match TRBD2. Unmatched junction bases numbered 4, after V lost 3 bases and J lost 4 bases. There are 15 residues in the CDR3. In germline, CDR1 is LNHDA, CDR2 SQIVND (reference sequence). The chain's CDR3 is CASSIGGVFTGELFF. Written as DNA, the CDR3 is TGTGCCAGTAGTATCGGGGGGGTATTCACCGGGGAGCTGTTTTTT. The full variable domain, in which reference TRBV19 and TRBJ2-2 provide the parts outside the CDR3, is DGGITQSPKYLFRKEGQNVTLSCEQNLNHDAMYWYRQDPGQGLRLIYYSQIVNDFQKGDIAEGYSVSREKKESFPLTVTSAQKNPTAFYLCASSIGGVFTGELFFGEGSRLTVL.

The chain is built from TRBV2 and TRBJ2-5; maybe TRBD2 (5 bases). The V gene lost 2 bases and the J gene lost 11 bases, with 15 bases spanning the gap. This CDR3 has 13 amino acids. Germline CDR1 is SNHLY and CDR2 is FYNNEI. The CDR3 is CASSEFQLGEQYF. In DNA form, the CDR3 reads TGTGCCAGCAGTGAATTTCAGCTCGGGGAGCAGTACTTC.

The rearrangement joins TRBV19 to TRBJ2-6, with a weak D call TRBD2 (6 bases). The CDR3 is made up of 15 amino acids. Germline CDR1 LNHDA, CDR2 SQIVND (reference sequence). The ends were cut back, 1 base at V and 3 bases at J, with 7 bases in the middle. The CDR3 DNA reads TGTGCCAGTAGTATAGTGCGGGGTGGGGCCAACGTCCTGACTTTC. Translation gives CASSIVRGGANVLTF.

For the CDR3, the DNA is TGTGCCAGCCGGGCCGAGGGGAACACCGGGGAGCTGTTTTTT. Protein product: CASRAEGNTGELFF. The chain joins TRBV6-4 to TRBJ2-2; weak D call: TRBD2 (5 bases). CDR1 and CDR2 (germline): MRHNA, SNTAGT. The CDR3 is 14 residues long. V lost 8 bases to trimming and J lost 1 base, with 11 bases between them.

This chain links TRBV15 with TRBJ2-2; 11 bases fit TRBD1. With 0 bases clipped from V and 6 bases from J, the junction kept 6 bases outside the gene matches. The CDR3 consists of 17 residues. The germline gives CDR1 LNHNV, CDR2 YYDKDF (reference sequence). CDR3 amino acids: CATSRDHWGQGAGELFF. The CDR3 nucleotides read TGTGCCACCAGCAGAGATCACTGGGGACAGGGGGCCGGGGAGCTGTTTTTT.

The chain employs TRBV28 and TRBJ2-7, with 8 bases identical to TRBD2. The CDR3 is 13 amino acids. Germline trimming cut 7 bases from V and 6 bases from J; bases unmatched to any gene: 8. Germline CDR1 is MDHEN and CDR2 is SYDVKM. In DNA form, the CDR3 reads TGTGCCAGCATAGGAGCGGGGGCATGCGAGCAGTACTTC. Amino acids: CASIGAGACEQYF. Drawing the rest from reference TRBV28 and TRBJ2-7, the complete variable domain is DVKVTQSSRYLVKRTGEKVFLECVQDMDHENMFWYRQDPGLGLRLIYFSYDVKMKEKGDIPEGYSVSREKKERFSLILESASTNQTSMYLCASIGAGACEQYFGPGTRLTVT.

This chain connects TRBV5-4 to TRBJ2-2; 11 positions match TRBD2. Germline values: CDR1 SGHNT, CDR2 YYREEE (reference sequence). Unmatched junction bases numbered 5, after V lost 4 bases and J lost 3 bases. This CDR3 has 16 amino acids. In DNA, the CDR3 is TGTGCCAGCAGCGGGATAGCGGGAGGGGACACCGGGGAGCTGTTTTTT. It encodes CASSGIAGGDTGELFF.

For this clone: One junction end does not reproduce the germline sequence, and a read error may be involved. The V call is TRBV27, the J call TRBJ2-7, with a possible D match to TRBD1 (7 bases). CDR3 length: 12 residues. Germline V gives CDR1 MNHEY, CDR2 SMNVEV (reference sequence). CDR3 protein: CASSFTGEAPKF. The CDR3 nucleotides are TGTGCCAGCAGTTTTACAGGGGAGGCTCCCAAATTC.

This chain links TRBV7-6 with TRBJ2-7; 9 bases agree with TRBD2. Trimming took 5 bases from V and 7 from J; bases not matched to a gene: 24. The germline gives CDR1 SGHVS, CDR2 FNYEAQ. CDR3 length: 19 residues. The DNA of the CDR3 is TGTGCCAGCAGCCCTACCCAGGGCCTATTGGGACTAGCCCCAAGGGAGCAGTACTTC. Translated: CASSPTQGLLGLAPREQYF.

V and J are TRBV7-8 and TRBJ2-7; 7 positions agree with TRBD2. V was clipped by 4 bases and J by 7 bases; unmatched bases: 13. Per germline, CDR1 SGHVS and CDR2 FQNEAQ. The CDR3 spans 15 residues. CDR3 in DNA: TGTGCCAGCAGCTCGCCGGCTAGCGGACCTAGGGAGCAGTACTTC. Amino acids: CASSSPASGPREQYF.

V gene TRBV11-2 combines with J gene TRBJ1-6; tentative D call: TRBD1 (5 bases). In germline, CDR1 is SGHAT, CDR2 FQNNGV. Trimming took 5 bases from V and 8 from J, leaving 13 bases between them. The CDR3 contains 14 residues. The CDR3 nucleotides are TGTGCCAGCAGCCCGGGGGTAGCTCATTCACCCCTCCACTTT. Translating it yields CASSPGVAHSPLHF.

The rearrangement links TRBV19 to TRBJ2-3, with TRBD2 as a possible D gene (5 bases). Trimming removed 9 bases at V and 4 bases at J, with 11 bases between. The CDR3 runs to 12 residues. CDR1 and CDR2 (germline): LNHDA, SQIVND (reference sequence). CDR3 loop: CASRGPADTQYF. The CDR3 region has the DNA TGTGCCAGCCGAGGGCCCGCAGATACGCAGTATTTT.

V usage is TRBV18 and J usage is TRBJ2-2; tentatively, D is TRBD1 (6 bases). The CDR3 extends over 16 amino acids. Germline CDR1 is KGHSH and CDR2 is LQKENI. V shed 3 bases and J shed 1 base, with 12 bases lying between them. The chain's CDR3 is CASSPAGARNTGELFF. The DNA for the CDR3 is TGTGCCAGCTCACCGGCAGGGGCGAGGAACACCGGGGAGCTGTTTTTT.